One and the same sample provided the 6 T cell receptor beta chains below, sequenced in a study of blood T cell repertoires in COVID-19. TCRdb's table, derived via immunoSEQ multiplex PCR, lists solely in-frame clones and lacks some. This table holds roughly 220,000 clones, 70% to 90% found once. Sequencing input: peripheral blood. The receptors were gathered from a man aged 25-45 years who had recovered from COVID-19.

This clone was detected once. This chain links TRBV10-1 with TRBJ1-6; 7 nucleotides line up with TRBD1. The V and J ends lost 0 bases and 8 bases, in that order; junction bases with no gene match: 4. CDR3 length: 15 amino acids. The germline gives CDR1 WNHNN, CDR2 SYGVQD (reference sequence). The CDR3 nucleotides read TGCGCCAGCAGTGAGTCGGACAGGAGCTATTCACCCCTCCACTTT. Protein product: CASSESDRSYSPLHF.

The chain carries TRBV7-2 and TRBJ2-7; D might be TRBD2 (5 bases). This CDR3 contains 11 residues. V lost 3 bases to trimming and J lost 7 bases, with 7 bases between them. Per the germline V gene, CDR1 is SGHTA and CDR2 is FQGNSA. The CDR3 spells CASSFTGEQYF. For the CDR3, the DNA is TGTGCCAGCAGCTTCACGGGGGAGCAGTACTTC.

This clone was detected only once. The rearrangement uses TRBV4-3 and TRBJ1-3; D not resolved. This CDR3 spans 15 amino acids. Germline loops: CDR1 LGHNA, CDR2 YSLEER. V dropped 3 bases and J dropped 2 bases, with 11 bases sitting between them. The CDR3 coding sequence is TGCGCCAGCAGCCAGGGAGCTTATGCTGGAAACACCATATATTTT. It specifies CASSQGAYAGNTIYF.

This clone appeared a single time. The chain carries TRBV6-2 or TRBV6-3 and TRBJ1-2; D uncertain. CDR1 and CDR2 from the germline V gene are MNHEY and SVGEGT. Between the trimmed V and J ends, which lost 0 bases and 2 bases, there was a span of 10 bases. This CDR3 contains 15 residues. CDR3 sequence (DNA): TGTGCCAGCAGTTACTCACCCGGGTTAAACTATGGCTACACCTTC. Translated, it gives CASSYSPGLNYGYTF.

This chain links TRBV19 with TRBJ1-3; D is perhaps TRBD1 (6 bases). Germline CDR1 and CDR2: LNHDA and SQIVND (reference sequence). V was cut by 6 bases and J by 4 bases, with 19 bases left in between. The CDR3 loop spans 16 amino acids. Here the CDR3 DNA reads TGTGCCAGTAGCCTAAGGGAGCAGGGGTTCGGAAACACCATATATTTT. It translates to CASSLREQGFGNTIYF.

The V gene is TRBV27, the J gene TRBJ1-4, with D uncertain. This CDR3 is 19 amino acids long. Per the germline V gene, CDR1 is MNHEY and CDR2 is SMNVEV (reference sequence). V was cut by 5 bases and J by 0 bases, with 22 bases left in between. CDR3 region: CASSLRLTGSFATNEKLFF. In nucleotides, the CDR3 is TGTGCCAGCAGTCTCCGCCTGACGGGTTCCTTTGCAACTAATGAAAAACTGTTTTTT.